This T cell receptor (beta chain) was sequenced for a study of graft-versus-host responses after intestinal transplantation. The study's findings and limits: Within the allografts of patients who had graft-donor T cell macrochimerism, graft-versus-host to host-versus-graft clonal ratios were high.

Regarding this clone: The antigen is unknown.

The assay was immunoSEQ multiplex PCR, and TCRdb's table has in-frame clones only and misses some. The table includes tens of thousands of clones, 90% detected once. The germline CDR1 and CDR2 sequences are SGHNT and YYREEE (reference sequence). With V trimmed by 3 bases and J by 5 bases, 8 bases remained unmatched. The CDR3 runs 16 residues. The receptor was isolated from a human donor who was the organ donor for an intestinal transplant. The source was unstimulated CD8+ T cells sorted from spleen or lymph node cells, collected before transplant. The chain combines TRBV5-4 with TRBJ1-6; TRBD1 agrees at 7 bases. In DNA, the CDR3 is TGTGCCAGCAGCTCCGTGGGACAGCGTGATAATTCACCCCTCCACTTT. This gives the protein CASSSVGQRDNSPLHF.